These 14 T cell receptor beta chains came from one sample sequenced in a study of T cells in pancreatic ductal adenocarcinoma. Sequencing was performed with immunoSEQ multiplex PCR; in TCRdb, only in-frame clones are kept and a portion is missing. The sample records some 9,400 clones, 67% being singletons. No neoadjuvant therapy was given to the selected pancreatic ductal adenocarcinoma patients before their surgery. Sequenced: pancreatic tumor tissue. Receptor source: a human donor with pancreatic ductal adenocarcinoma.

The V call is TRBV7-2, the J call TRBJ2-5; D gene ambiguous. In germline, CDR1 is SGHTA, CDR2 FQGNSA. The V and J ends lost 4 bases and 3 bases respectively, with 3 bases between them. CDR3 length equals 11 residues. The CDR3 DNA follows: TGTGCCAGCAGCTCCGAAGAGACCCAGTACTTC. It specifies CASSSEETQYF.

This clone was observed a few times. The V and J genes are TRBV6-1 and TRBJ1-1; the D gene is possibly TRBD1 (5 bases). The CDR3 is made up of 15 amino acids. V was shortened by 6 bases and J by 0 bases, with 14 bases between the two germline ends. Germline CDR1 reads MNHNS; CDR2 reads SASEGT. The CDR3 sequence: CASREDKGMNTEAFF. CDR3 nucleotides: TGTGCCAGCAGGGAGGACAAGGGAATGAACACTGAAGCTTTCTTT.

The chain uses TRBV29-1 and TRBJ1-1; D unclear. Looked up from germline, CDR1 is SQVTM and CDR2 is ANQGSEA. Trimming left V 1 base short and J 4 bases short, with 13 bases between. This CDR3 is built from 14 residues. This CDR3 reads CSVEVPLGGTEAFF. For the CDR3, the DNA is TGCAGCGTTGAAGTCCCCCTCGGCGGCACTGAAGCTTTCTTT.

This chain joins TRBV2 and TRBJ2-3; D unclear. V gave up 7 bases and J gave up 0 bases, with 11 bases separating them. The germline gives CDR1 SNHLY, CDR2 FYNNEI. The length of the CDR3 is 14 residues. The DNA of the CDR3 is TGTGCCAGCACTCGGCGGCTGAGCACAGATACGCAGTATTTT. It is translated as CASTRRLSTDTQYF.

This chain uses TRBV19 with TRBJ2-7; 7 nucleotides line up with TRBD2. This CDR3 is 16 amino acids long. Germline CDR1 and CDR2: LNHDA and SQIVND (reference sequence). Trimming removed 4 bases from V and 7 bases from J; junction bases left unmatched: 16. The CDR3 DNA follows: TGTGCCAGTAGTAATCCCCCCGGGAGGAAATACGGAGAGCAGTACTTC. Translating it yields CASSNPPGRKYGEQYF.

This clone is categorized as medium-sized. The rearrangement uses TRBV21-1 and TRBJ1-5; the tabulated D call, TRBD1, remains unverified against the DNA. TRBV21-1 is designated a pseudogene. The CDR3 length is 17 residues. CDR3: CASSKGRPRSRNQPQHF. CDR3 sequence (DNA): TGTGCCAGCAGCAAAGGTAGACCCAGGTCTCGCAATCAGCCCCAGCATTTT.

V is TRBV10-2 and J is TRBJ1-1; 9 bases match TRBD1. The germline V gene encodes CDR1 WSHSY and CDR2 SAAADI. This CDR3 spans 16 amino acids. V was pared by 6 bases and J by 3 bases, with 11 bases of the junction left unmatched. CDR3 in amino acids: CASRTGGWGVHTEAFF. CDR3 coding DNA: TGCGCCAGCAGAACAGGGGGCTGGGGTGTACACACTGAAGCTTTCTTT.

The chain has TRBV6-1 and TRBJ2-5; 7 bases are shared with TRBD2. Germline loops: CDR1 MNHNS, CDR2 SASEGT. The CDR3 sequence is 13 residues long. The J segment lost 2 bases and the V segment lost 8 bases, leaving 5 bases of the junction unmatched. CDR3 in amino acids: CASELAVQETQYF. CDR3 sequence (DNA): TGTGCCAGCGAGCTAGCGGTACAAGAGACCCAGTACTTC.

The rearrangement uses TRBV2 and TRBJ2-1, with 7 bases lining up with TRBD2. Germline loops: CDR1 SNHLY, CDR2 FYNNEI. V shed 2 bases, J shed 9 bases, and the junction held 10 bases outside the gene matches. The CDR3 extends over 15 amino acids. For the CDR3, the DNA is TGTGCCAGCAGTGAAAAGGCTAGCGGTGGGGGTGAGCAGTTCTTC. Its protein is CASSEKASGGGEQFF.

This chain joins TRBV5-4 and TRBJ2-7; TRBD2 matches at 8 bases. This CDR3 has 13 amino acids. From germline, CDR1 is SGHNT and CDR2 YYREEE (reference sequence). The trim removed 2 bases at V and 6 bases at J, leaving 4 bases unmatched. As DNA, the CDR3 is TGTGCCAGCAGCTTATCCACTAGCGGCGAGCAGTACTTC. This encodes CASSLSTSGEQYF.

The chain employs TRBV6-5 and TRBJ2-3; D perhaps matches TRBD2 (5 bases). CDR3 length equals 16 residues. CDR1 is MNHEY, CDR2 SVGAGI, per germline. V was shortened by 4 bases and J by 6 bases, with 20 bases between the two germline ends. DNA of the CDR3: TGTGCCAGCAGTTCCCACCTACTAGGCCACCGGGATACGCAGTATTTT. Translating it yields CASSSHLLGHRDTQYF.

This clone was counted a few times. The chain combines TRBV13 with TRBJ1-2, with D uncertain. There are 14 residues in the CDR3. Trimming shortened V by 6 bases and J by 5 bases, and 16 bases separated the two germline ends. Germline lookup yields CDR1 PRHDT and CDR2 FYEKMQ (reference sequence). In DNA form, the CDR3 reads TGTGCCAGCAGTTCGTCGTTGTCTGGGTATGGCTACACCTTC. Translating gives CASSSSLSGYGYTF. The variable domain in full, completed from reference TRBV13 and TRBJ1-2, reads AAGVIQSPRHLIKEKRETATLKCYPIPRHDTVYWYQQGPGQDPQFLISFYEKMQSDKGSIPDRFSAQQFSDYHSELNMSSLELGDSALYFCASSSSLSGYGYTFGSGTRLTVV.

This clone ranks as medium-sized (0.01 to 0.1%). The genes are TRBV19 and TRBJ1-5; perhaps TRBD1 as D (5 bases). Germline V lookup: CDR1 LNHDA, CDR2 SQIVND (reference sequence). This CDR3 region has 12 residues. Trimming stripped 7 bases from V and 4 bases from J, with 8 bases between. In DNA, the CDR3 is TGTGCCAGTAAGGGACGTAATCAGCCCCAGCATTTT. Amino acids: CASKGRNQPQHF.

The chain recombines TRBV7-2 with TRBJ2-5; D is unresolved. The CDR3 loop spans 14 amino acids. Trimming took 0 bases from V and 6 from J, leaving 11 bases between them. Looked up from germline, CDR1 is SGHTA and CDR2 is FQGNSA. The CDR3 sequence is CASSLALGQKTQYF. The CDR3 region has the DNA TGTGCCAGCAGCTTAGCCTTAGGGCAAAAGACCCAGTACTTC.